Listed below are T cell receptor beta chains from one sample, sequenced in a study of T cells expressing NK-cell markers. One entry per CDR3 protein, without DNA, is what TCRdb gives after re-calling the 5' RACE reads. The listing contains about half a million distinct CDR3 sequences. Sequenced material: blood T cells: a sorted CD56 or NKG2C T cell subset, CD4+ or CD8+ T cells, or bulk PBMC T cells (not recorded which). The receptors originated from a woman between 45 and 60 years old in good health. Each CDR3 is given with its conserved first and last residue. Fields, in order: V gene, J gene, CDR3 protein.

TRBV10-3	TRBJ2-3	CAIGVSTDTQYF
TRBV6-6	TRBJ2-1	CASTRLAEFAGGFF
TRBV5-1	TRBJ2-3	CASSFKLAGGLTDTQYF
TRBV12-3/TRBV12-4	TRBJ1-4	CASSGTGSGEKLFF
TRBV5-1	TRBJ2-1	CASSLAATDRVSSNEQFF
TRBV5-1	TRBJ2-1	CASGPEAPGNEQFF
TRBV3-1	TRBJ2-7	CASSQVPETYEQYF
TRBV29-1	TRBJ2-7	CSVEGLAGARYEQYF
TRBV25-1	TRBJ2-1	CASSGAGTGDNEQFF
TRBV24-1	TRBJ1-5	CATSDPRGRSNQPQHF
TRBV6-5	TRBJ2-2	CASSIQPGQGTTGELFF
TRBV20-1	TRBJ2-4	CSASRDGGVDIQYF
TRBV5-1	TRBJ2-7	CASSLWELAGASIYEQYF
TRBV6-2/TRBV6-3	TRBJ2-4	CASSSPLNIQYF
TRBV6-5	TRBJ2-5	CASQGSGRETQYF
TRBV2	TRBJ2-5	CASSVGGSRETQYF
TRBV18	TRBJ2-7	CASSPGQGFEQYF
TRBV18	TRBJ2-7	CASSLGLGIDEQYF
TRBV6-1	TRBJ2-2	CASSILRTAGELFF
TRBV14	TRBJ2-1	CASSPTVRGNEQFF
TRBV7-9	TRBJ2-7	CASSFPLTSGDFYEQYF
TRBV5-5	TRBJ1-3	CASSSRGENGNTIYF
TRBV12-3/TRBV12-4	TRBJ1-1	CASSLATIRDRNHTEAFF
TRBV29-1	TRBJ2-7	CSVEVFRRGFKYEQYF
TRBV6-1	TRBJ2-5	CASTLGTAKTQYF
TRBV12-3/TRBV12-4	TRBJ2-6	CASSLFGFSGANVLTF
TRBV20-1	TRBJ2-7	CSASYPTAATYEQYF
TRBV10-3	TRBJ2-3	CAIRPAQGVDTQYF
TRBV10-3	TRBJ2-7	CAIGVAGGPRPSEQYF
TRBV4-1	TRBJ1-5	CASSQIGLSNQPQHF
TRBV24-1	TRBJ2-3	CATSRERTFTDTQYF
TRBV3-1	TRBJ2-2	CASSQDPVGGELFF
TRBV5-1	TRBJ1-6	CASSDGGSIRSPLHF
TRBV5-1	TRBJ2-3	CASTLSGTRTDTQYF
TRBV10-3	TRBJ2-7	CAISESSGTGSYEQYF
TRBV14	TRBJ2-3	CASSPIGTTTDTQYF
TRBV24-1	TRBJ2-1	CATSYRGRGYNEQFF
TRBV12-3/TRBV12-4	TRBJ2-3	CASQTAGQGSVTQYF
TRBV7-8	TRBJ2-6	CASSLDDRWANVLTF
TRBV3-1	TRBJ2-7	CASSQDRISSGRSYEQYF
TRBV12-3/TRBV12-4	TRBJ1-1	CASSDLGGNTEAFF
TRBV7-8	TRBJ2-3	CASSLAGQIPGTQYF
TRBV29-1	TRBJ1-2	CSVDLRGRGYTF
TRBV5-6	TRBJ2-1	CASSLVGQRSGEQFF
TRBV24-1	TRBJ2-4	CATSAKNIQYF
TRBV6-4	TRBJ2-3	CASSDSMDTQYF
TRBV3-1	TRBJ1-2	CASSQSAISYTF
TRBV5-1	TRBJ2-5	CASSGNGQETQYF